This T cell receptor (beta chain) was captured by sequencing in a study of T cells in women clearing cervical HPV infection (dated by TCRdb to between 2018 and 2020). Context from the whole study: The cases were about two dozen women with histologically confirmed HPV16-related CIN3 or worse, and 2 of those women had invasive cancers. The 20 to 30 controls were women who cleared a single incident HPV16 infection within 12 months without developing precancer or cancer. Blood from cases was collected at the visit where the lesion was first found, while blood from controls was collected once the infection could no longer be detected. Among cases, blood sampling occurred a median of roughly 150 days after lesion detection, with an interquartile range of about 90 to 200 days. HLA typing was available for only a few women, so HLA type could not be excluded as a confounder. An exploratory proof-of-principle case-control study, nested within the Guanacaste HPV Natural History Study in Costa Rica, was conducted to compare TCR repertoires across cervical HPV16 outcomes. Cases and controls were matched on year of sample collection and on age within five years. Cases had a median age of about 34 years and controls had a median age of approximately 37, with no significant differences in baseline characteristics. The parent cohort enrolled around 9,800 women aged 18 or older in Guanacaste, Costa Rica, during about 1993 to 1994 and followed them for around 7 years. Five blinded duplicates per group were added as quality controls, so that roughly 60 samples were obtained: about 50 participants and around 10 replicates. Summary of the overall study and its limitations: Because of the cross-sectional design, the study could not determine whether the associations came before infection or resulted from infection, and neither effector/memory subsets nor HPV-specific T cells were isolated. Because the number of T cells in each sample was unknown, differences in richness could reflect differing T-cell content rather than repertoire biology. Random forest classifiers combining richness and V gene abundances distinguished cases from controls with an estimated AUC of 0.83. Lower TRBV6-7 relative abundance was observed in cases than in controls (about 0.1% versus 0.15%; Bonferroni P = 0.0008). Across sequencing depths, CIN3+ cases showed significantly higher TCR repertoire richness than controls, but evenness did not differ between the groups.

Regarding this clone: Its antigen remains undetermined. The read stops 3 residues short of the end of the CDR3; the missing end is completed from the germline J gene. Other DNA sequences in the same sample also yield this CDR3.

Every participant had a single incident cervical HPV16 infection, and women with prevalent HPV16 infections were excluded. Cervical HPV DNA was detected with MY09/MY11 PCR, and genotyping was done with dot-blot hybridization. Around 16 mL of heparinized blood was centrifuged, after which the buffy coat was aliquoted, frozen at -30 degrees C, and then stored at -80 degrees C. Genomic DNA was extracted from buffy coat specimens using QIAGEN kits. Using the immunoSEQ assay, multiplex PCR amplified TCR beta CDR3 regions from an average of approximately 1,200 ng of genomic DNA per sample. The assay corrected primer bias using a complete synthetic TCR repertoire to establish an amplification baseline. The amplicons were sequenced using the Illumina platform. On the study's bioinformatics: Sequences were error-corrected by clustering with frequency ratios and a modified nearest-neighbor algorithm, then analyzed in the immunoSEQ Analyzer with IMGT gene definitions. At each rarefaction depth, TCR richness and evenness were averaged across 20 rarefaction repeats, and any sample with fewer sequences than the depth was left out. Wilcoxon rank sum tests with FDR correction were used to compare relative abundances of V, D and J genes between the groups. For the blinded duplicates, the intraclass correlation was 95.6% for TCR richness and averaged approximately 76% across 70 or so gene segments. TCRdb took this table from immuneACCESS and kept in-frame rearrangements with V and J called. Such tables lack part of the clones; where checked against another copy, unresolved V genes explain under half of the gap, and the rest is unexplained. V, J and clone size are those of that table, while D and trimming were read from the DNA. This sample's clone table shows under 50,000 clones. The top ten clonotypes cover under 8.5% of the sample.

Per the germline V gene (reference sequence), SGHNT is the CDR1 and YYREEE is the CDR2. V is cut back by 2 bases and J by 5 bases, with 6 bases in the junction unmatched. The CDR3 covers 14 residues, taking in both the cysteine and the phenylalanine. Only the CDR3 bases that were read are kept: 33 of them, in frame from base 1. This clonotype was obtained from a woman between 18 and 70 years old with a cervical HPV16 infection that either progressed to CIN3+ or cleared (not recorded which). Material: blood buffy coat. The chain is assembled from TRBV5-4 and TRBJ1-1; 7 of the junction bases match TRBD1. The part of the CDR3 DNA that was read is TGTGCCAGCAGCTTCCACAGGGGAGGTACTGAA. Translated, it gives CASSFHRGGTE. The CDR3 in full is CASSFHRGGTEAFF.